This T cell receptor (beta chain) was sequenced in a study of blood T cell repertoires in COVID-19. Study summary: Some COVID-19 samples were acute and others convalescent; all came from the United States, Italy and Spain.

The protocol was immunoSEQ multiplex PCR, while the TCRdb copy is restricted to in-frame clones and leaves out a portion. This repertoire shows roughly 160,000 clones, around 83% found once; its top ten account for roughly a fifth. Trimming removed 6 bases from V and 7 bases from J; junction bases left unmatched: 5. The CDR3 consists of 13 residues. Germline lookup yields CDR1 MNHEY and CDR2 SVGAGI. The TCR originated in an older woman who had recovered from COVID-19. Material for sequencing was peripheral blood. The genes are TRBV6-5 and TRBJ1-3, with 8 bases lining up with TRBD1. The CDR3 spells CASSPDRVNTIYF. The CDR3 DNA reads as TGTGCCAGCAGCCCGGACAGGGTTAACACCATATATTTT.